A selection of T cell receptor beta chains follows, all from one sample in a study of T cell repertoires in ileal Crohn's disease. Sequencing used immunoSEQ multiplex PCR; TCRdb keeps in-frame clones, though not all of them. The sample has more than 15,000 clones; 70% to 80% are singletons. Sequenced: ileal tissue. The receptors derive from an adult with Crohn's disease. Each CDR3 is given with its conserved first and last residue. The D gene is left open where the match is weak. Size is omitted from some rows. Given values are once, few, many or a class for expanded clones.

v_gene	j_gene	abundance	d_gene	CDR3nt	CDR3aa
TRBV10-3	TRBJ2-5	NA	TRBD2	TGTGCCATCAGTGAGGGTTATAGCGGGGGGTACCAAGAGACCCAGTACTTC	CAISEGYSGGYQETQYF
TRBV13	TRBJ2-1	NA	NA	TGTGCCAGCAGCTCGACAGCGTACTCCTACAATGAGCAGTTCTTC	CASSSTAYSYNEQFF
TRBV2	TRBJ2-7	NA	TRBD2	TGTGCCAGCGGGAGGGGAGGGTCCTACGAGCAGTACTTC	CASGRGGSYEQYF
TRBV9	TRBJ2-1	medium-sized	NA	TGTGCCAGCAGCGGGGGGGGCGATGAGCAGTTCTTC	CASSGGGDEQFF
TRBV7-2	TRBJ2-7	once	TRBD1	TGTGCCAGCAGCCGGGACAGGGGGAACTACGAGCAGTACTTC	CASSRDRGNYEQYF
TRBV9	TRBJ2-3	once	NA	TGTGCCAGCAGCTCTCGAAGCGGGAGCACAGATACGCAGTATTTT	CASSSRSGSTDTQYF
TRBV7-8	TRBJ2-7	NA	TRBD1	TGTGCCAGCAGCCCGTCCGGGACAGAAGAGCAGTACTTC	CASSPSGTEEQYF
TRBV29-1	TRBJ1-3	NA	NA	TGCAGCGTGCAGGGGCAGGGAAACACCATATATTTT	CSVQGQGNTIYF
TRBV5-1	TRBJ2-7	NA	TRBD1	TGCGCCAGCAGCTTGGCACAGGGGGCGCCTGGGGAGCAGTACTTC	CASSLAQGAPGEQYF
TRBV28	TRBJ1-2	few	NA	TGTGCCAGCAGTTTAATCGGGGCAAAGCAGTATGGCTACACCTTC	CASSLIGAKQYGYTF
TRBV12-5	TRBJ1-4	NA	NA	TGTGCTAGTGGTATACAGGTTGCAACTAATGAAAAACTGTTTTTT	CASGIQVATNEKLFF
TRBV11-2	TRBJ1-1	NA	NA	TGTGCCAGCAGCTTAGTGTCGATGGGGACTTTGAACACTGAAGCTTTTTTT	CASSLVSMGTLNTEAFF
TRBV2	TRBJ2-1	NA	NA	TGTGCCAGCAGTGCCCCGGGGCAGGGCTTGGGGTATGAGCAGTTCTTC	CASSAPGQGLGYEQFF
TRBV6-5	TRBJ2-3	NA	NA	TGTGCCAGCAGTTACTACGGCGGAGGGAGCACAGATACGCAGTATTTT	CASSYYGGGSTDTQYF
TRBV19	TRBJ2-1	NA	NA	TGTGCCAGTAGTATAGGGGAAAGCGTGAGTGAGCAGTTCTTC	CASSIGESVSEQFF
TRBV29-1	TRBJ2-1	NA	TRBD2	TGCAGCGTTGAAGATCGGCTTAGGACTAGTAGTGATGAGCAGTTCTTC	CSVEDRLRTSSDEQFF
TRBV25-1	TRBJ1-6	NA	TRBD1	TGTGCCAGCAGTGACCGGGGACAGGCACCCCTCCACTTT	CASSDRGQAPLHF
TRBV5-8	TRBJ1-5	few	NA	TGTGCCAGCAGCTTCGGGGTCGGGAGGGTCGATCAGCCCCAGCATTTT	CASSFGVGRVDQPQHF
TRBV2	TRBJ2-5	NA	NA	TGTGCCAGCAGTGGGGCGCTGGGACAAGAGACCCAGTACTTC	CASSGALGQETQYF
TRBV4-2	TRBJ1-4	NA	NA	TGTGCCAGCAGCCAACCGGGACACATTAATGAAAAACTGTTTTTT	CASSQPGHINEKLFF
TRBV2	TRBJ2-3	NA	TRBD1	TGTGCCAGCAGGGCCTGGGACAGGGGGCTTGCAGATACGCAGTATTTT	CASRAWDRGLADTQYF
TRBV20-1	TRBJ1-2	NA	NA	TGCAGTGCCGGACGGAACTATGGCTACACCTTC	CSAGRNYGYTF
TRBV6-6	TRBJ2-7	NA	TRBD2	TGTGCCAGCAGTCCCGACAGCGGAGCGGGGGGGCGAGAGCAGTACTTC	CASSPDSGAGGREQYF
TRBV5-1	TRBJ2-1	NA	TRBD1	TGCGCCAGCCGACAGGGTCTTTCCTCCTACAATGAGCAGTTCTTC	CASRQGLSSYNEQFF
TRBV9	TRBJ1-2	NA	TRBD1	TGTGCCAGCAGCGTAGTAGAGGACAGGGCCGATGGCTACACCTTC	CASSVVEDRADGYTF
TRBV18	TRBJ1-2	NA	NA	TGTGCCAGCTCACAAAGTAAGCAAATCTATGGCTACACCTTC	CASSQSKQIYGYTF
TRBV4-1	TRBJ1-5	NA	NA	TGCGCCAGCAGCCAAGGATCCGGCAATCAGCCCCAGCATTTT	CASSQGSGNQPQHF
TRBV10-3	TRBJ2-1	NA	TRBD2	TGTGCCATCAGTGAGACAACACCGGGACTAGCGGGAGGGGGGTTCTTC	CAISETTPGLAGGGFF
TRBV7-9	TRBJ2-1	NA	NA	TGTGCCAGCAGTCTAGCCGGGAACAATGAGCAGTTCTTC	CASSLAGNNEQFF
TRBV5-1	TRBJ1-1	few	NA	TGCGCCAGCAGCTTGGCGGGACAGAACACTGAAGCTTTCTTT	CASSLAGQNTEAFF
TRBV7-2	TRBJ2-3	once	NA	TGTGCCAGCAGCTTAGAAAGGAGGGGGGGAGATACGCAGTATTTT	CASSLERRGGDTQYF